This T cell receptor beta chain was captured in a study of CD8+ T cells in alopecia areata. Study-level points and caveats: Compared with mice, patients displayed less clear TCR sharing, possibly for HLA-related reasons. Both scalp clonality and the expanded CD8+ clones among the top 100 showed a significant decrease with tofacitinib.

Treatment meaning: oral pan-JAK inhibitor, 5-10 mg twice daily. Alopecia areata patients provided lesional scalp punch biopsies and peripheral blood, both collected for the study. Germline V gene data show CDR1 as WNHNN and CDR2 as SYGVQD (reference sequence). V dropped 4 bases and J dropped 5 bases, with 23 bases sitting between them. The CDR3 extends over 17 amino acids. In the case of this clone: Its matching antigen is unknown.

The authors extracted RNA and reverse transcribed it into cDNA as the sequencing template. Sequencing was performed with immunoSEQ multiplex PCR; in TCRdb, only in-frame clones are kept and a portion is missing. The sample has 150,000 to 200,000 clones, about three fifths seen once; the top ten hold approximately 1%. The chain uses TRBV10-1 and TRBJ2-5; weak D call: TRBD1 (6 bases). This clonotype was sampled from a human donor with alopecia areata. Sequenced material: CD4+ T cells sorted from blood, taken at week 24, from a patient treated with tofacitinib. The CDR3 region is CASSGALGGGLEETQYF. For the CDR3, the DNA is TGCGCCAGCAGTGGAGCACTTGGGGGCGGCCTTGAGGAGACCCAGTACTTC.